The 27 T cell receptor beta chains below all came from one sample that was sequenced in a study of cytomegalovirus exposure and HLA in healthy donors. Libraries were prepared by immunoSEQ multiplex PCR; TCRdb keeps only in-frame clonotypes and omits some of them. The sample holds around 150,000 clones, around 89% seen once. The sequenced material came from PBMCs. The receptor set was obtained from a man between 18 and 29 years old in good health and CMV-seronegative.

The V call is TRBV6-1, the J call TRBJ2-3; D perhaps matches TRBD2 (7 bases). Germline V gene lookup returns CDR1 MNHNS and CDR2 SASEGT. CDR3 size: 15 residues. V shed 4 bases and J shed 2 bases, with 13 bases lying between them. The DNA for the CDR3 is TGTGCCAGCAGTGTGGAACGGGGGGCCACAGATACGCAGTATTTT. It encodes CASSVERGATDTQYF.

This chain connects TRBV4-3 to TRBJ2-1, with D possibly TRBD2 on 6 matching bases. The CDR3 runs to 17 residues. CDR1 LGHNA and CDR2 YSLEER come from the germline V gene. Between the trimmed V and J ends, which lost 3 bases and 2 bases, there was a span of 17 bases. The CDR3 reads CASSQDSGPDPYNEQFF. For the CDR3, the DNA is TGCGCCAGCAGCCAGGATAGCGGACCCGACCCCTACAATGAGCAGTTCTTC.

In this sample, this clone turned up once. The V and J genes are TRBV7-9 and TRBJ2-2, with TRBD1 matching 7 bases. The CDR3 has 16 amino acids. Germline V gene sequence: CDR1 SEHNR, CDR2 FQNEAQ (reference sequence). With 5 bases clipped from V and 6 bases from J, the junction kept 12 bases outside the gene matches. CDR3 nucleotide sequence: TGTGCCAGCAGCCCATATGACAGGGTTTCGGCCGGGGAGCTGTTTTTT. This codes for CASSPYDRVSAGELFF.

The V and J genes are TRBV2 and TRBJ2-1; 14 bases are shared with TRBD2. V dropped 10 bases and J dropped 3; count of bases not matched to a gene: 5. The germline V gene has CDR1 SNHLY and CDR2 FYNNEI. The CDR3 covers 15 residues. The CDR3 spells CATPTSGGVYNEQFF. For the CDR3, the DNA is TGTGCCACTCCGACTAGCGGGGGGGTCTACAATGAGCAGTTCTTC.

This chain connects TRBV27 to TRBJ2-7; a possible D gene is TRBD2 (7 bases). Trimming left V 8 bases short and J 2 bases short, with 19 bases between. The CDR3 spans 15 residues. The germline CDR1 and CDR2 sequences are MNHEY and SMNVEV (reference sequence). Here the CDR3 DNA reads TGTGCCAGCCAGCTCAAGAGGGGGAGGGCCTACGAGCAGTACTTC. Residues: CASQLKRGRAYEQYF.

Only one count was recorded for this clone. The CDR3 here is CASRGQNINYGYTF. In DNA form, the CDR3 reads TGTGCCAGCAGGGGACAGAATATTAACTATGGCTACACCTTC. The chain uses TRBV5-6 and TRBJ1-2; 7 bases agree with TRBD1. V gave up 5 bases and J gave up 1 base; unmatched junction bases: 5. The CDR3 consists of 14 residues. In germline, CDR1 is SGHDT, CDR2 YYEEEE. The variable domain in full, with the rest retrieved from reference TRBV5-6 and TRBJ1-2, is DAGVTQSPTHLIKTRGQQVTLRCSPKSGHDTVSWYQQALGQGPQFIFQYYEEEERQRGNFPDRFSGHQFPNYSSELNVNALLLGDSALYLCASRGQNINYGYTFGSGTRLTVV.

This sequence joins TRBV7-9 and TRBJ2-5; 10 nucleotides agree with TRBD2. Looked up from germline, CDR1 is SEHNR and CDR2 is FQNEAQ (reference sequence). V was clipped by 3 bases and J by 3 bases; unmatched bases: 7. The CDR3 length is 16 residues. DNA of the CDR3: TGTGCCAGCAGCTTTAGACTAGCGGGTGGGGAAGAGACCCAGTACTTC. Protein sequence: CASSFRLAGGEETQYF. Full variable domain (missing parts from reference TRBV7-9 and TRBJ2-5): DTGVSQNPRHKITKRGQNVTFRCDPISEHNRLYWYRQTLGQGPEFLTYFQNEAQLEKSRLLSDRFSAERPKGSFSTLEIQRTEQGDSAMYLCASSFRLAGGEETQYFGPGTRLLVL.

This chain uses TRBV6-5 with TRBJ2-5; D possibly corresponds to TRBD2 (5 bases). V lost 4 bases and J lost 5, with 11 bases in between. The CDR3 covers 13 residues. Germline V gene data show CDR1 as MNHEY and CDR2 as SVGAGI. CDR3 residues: CASSFRGQETQYF. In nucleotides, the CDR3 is TGTGCCAGCAGTTTTCGGGGTCAGGAGACCCAGTACTTC.

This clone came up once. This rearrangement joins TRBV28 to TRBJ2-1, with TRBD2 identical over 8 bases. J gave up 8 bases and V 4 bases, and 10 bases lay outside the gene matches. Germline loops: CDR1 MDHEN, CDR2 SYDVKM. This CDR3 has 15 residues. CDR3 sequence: CASSSPGLGTHEQFF. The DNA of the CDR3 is TGTGCCAGCAGTTCACCGGGACTAGGGACCCATGAGCAGTTCTTC.

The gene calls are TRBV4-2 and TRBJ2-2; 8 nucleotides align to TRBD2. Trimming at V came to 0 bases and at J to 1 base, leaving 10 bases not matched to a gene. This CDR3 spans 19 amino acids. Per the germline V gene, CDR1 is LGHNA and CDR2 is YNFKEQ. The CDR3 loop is CASSQDRSSGALNTGELFF. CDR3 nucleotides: TGTGCCAGCAGCCAAGACCGTAGTAGCGGGGCCCTGAACACCGGGGAGCTGTTTTTT.

The CDR3 nucleotides read TGTGCCAGCAGGTCTCGAGTACGTATAGCCAAAAACATTCAGTACTTC. Protein product: CASRSRVRIAKNIQYF. This chain links TRBV28 with TRBJ2-4; D gene uncertain. The CDR3 runs 16 residues. Germline CDR1 and CDR2: MDHEN and SYDVKM. V was clipped by 6 bases and J by 0 bases, with 15 bases between them.

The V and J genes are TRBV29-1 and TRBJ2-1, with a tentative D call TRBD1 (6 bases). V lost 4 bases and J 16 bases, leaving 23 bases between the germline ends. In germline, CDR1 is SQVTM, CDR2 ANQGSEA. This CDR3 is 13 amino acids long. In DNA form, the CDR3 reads TGCAGCGTTGGGACAGAAAATCCGGGGTCGATATTCTTC. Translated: CSVGTENPGSIFF.

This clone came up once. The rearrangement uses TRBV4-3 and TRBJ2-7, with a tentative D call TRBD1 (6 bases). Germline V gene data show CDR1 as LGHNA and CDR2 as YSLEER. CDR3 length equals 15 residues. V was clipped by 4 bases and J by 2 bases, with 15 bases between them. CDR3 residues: CASSPGEGTPYEQYF. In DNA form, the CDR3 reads TGCGCCAGCAGCCCTGGGGAAGGGACACCCTACGAGCAGTACTTC.

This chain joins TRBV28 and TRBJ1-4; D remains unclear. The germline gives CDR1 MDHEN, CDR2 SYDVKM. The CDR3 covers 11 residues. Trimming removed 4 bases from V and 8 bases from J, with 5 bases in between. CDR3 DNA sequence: TGTGCCAGCAGTTGGAGGGAAAAACTGTTTTTT. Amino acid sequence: CASSWREKLFF.

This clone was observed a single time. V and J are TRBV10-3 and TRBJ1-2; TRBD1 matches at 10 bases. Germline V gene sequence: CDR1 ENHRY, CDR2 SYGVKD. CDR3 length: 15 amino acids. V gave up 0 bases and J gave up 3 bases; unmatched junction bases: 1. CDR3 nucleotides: TGTGCCATCAGTGAGTCGACAGGGGGCGACTATGGCTACACCTTC. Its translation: CAISESTGGDYGYTF.

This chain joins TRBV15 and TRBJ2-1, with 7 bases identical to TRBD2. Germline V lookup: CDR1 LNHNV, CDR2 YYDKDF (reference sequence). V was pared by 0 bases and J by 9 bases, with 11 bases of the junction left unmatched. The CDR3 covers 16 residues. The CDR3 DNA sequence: TGTGCCACCAGCAGAGATCCCACAGGACTAGTTGGTGAGCAGTTCTTC. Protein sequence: CATSRDPTGLVGEQFF. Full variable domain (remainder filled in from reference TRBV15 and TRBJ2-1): DAMVIQNPRYQVTQFGKPVTLSCSQTLNHNVMYWYQQKSSQAPKLLFHYYDKDFNNEADTPDNFQSRRPNTSFCFLDIRSPGLGDTAMYLCATSRDPTGLVGEQFFGPGTRLTVL.

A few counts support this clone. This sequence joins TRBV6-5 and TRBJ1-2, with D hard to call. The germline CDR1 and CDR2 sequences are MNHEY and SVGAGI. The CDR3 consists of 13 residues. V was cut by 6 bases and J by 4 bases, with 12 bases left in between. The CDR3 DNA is TGTGCCAGCAGCTCCGACGGACTCTATGGCTACACCTTC. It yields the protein CASSSDGLYGYTF.

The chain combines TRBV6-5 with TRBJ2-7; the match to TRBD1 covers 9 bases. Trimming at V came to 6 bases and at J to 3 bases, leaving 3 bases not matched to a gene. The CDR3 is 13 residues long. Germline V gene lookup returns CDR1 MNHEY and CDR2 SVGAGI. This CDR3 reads CASRQGQGYEQYF. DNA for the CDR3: TGTGCCAGCAGACAGGGACAGGGCTACGAGCAGTACTTC.

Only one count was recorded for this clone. The CDR3 loop reads CAWGQGAKWAFF. The CDR3 nucleotides read TGTGCCTGGGGGCAGGGGGCGAAATGGGCTTTCTTT. This chain links TRBV30 with TRBJ1-1; 8 bases match TRBD1. The germline gives CDR1 GTSNPN, CDR2 SVGIG (reference sequence). This CDR3 is built from 12 residues. V trimming: 5 bases; J trimming: 11 bases; junction bases outside the gene matches: 10.

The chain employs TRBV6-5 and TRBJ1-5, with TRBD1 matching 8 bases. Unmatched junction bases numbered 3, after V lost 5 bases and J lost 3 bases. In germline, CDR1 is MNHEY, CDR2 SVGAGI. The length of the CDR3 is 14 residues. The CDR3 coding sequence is TGTGCCAGCAGTACGACAGGGGTCAATCAGCCCCAGCATTTT. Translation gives CASSTTGVNQPQHF.

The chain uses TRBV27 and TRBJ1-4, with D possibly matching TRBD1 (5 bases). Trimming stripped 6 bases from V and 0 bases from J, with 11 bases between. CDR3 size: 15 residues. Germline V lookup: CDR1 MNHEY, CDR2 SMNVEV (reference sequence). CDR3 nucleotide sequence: TGTGCCAGCAGCAGCTCAGGGACAACTAATGAAAAACTGTTTTTT. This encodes CASSSSGTTNEKLFF.

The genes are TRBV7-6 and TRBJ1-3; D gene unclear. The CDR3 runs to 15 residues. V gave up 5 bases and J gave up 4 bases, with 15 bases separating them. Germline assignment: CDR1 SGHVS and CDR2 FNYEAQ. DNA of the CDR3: TGTGCCAGCAGCGCCAAACCAACAGACGGAAACACCATATATTTT. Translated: CASSAKPTDGNTIYF.

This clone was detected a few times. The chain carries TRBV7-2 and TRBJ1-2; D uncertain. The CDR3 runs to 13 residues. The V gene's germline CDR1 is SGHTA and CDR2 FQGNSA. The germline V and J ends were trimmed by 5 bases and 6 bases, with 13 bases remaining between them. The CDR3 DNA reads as TGTGCCAGCAGCCCCGGGGTTCACAATGGCTACACCTTC. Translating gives CASSPGVHNGYTF.

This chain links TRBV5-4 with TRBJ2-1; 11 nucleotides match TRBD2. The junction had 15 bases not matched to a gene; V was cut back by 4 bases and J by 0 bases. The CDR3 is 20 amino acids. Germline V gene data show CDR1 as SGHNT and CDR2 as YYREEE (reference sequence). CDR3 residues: CASSPPLVAGGGSSYNEQFF. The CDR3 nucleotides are TGTGCCAGCAGCCCCCCTTTGGTAGCGGGAGGGGGGAGCTCCTACAATGAGCAGTTCTTC.

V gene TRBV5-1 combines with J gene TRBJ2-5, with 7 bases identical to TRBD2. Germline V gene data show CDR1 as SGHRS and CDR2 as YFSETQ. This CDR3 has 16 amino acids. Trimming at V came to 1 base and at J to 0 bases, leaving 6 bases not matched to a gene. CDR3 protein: CASSLLGGGHQETQYF. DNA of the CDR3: TGCGCCAGCAGCTTGCTGGGGGGGGGACACCAAGAGACCCAGTACTTC.

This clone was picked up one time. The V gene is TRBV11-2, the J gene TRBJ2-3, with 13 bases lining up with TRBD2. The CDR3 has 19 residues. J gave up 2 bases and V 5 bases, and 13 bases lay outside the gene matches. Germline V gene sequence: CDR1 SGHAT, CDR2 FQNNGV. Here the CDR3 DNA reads TGTGCCAGCAGCGGACGGACTAGCGGGGGAGCCAAGGCCACAGATACGCAGTATTTT. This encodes CASSGRTSGGAKATDTQYF.

Here the CDR3 DNA reads TGCGCCAGCAGCTTGGACAGGCCCTCTGGAAACACCATATATTTT. Its protein product is CASSLDRPSGNTIYF. The gene calls are TRBV5-1 and TRBJ1-3; D perhaps matches TRBD1 (5 bases). The V end was cut by 0 bases, the J end by 0 bases, with 7 bases between. This CDR3 spans 15 amino acids. Germline V gene data show CDR1 as SGHRS and CDR2 as YFSETQ.